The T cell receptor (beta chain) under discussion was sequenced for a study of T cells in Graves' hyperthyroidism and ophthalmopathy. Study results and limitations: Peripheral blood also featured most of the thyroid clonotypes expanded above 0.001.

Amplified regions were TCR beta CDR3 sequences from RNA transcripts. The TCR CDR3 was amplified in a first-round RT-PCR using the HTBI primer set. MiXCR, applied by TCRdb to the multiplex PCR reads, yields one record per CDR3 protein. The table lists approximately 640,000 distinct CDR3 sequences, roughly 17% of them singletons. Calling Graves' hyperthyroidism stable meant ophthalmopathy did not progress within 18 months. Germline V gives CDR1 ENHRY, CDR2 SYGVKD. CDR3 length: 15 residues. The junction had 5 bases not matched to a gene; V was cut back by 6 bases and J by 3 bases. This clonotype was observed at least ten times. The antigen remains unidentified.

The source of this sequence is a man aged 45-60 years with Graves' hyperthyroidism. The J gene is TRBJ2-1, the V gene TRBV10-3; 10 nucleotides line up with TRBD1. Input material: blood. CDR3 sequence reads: CAISLDRGFYNEQFF. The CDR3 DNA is TGTGCCATCAGCCTGGACAGGGGGTTCTACAATGAGCAGTTCTTC.